This T cell receptor beta chain emerged from a study of cytomegalovirus exposure and HLA in healthy donors. Study outcomes and limitations: Earlier analysis yielded a pattern in which most TCR beta V segments were productive about 90% or about 30% of the time. Later genetic work tied a missense DCLRE1C variant to beta-chain V and J trimming. Later analysis identified 16,000 or so TCR beta sequences associated with HLA alleles, using a false discovery rate threshold of 0.05.

Comment on this clone: Antigen: not known.

Primers: 60 Vbeta forward and 13 Jbeta reverse. Libraries were prepared by immunoSEQ multiplex PCR; TCRdb keeps only in-frame clonotypes and omits some of them. The sample carries approximately 200,000 clones, approximately 83% recorded once. The clonotype originates from a boy aged 2 to 10 in good health and CMV-seronegative. The source material was PBMCs.

The DNA for the CDR3 is TGTGCCAGCAGCTCGACCAGGGGGCTCTCCTACAATGAGCAGTTCTTC. Translating gives CASSSTRGLSYNEQFF. The chain couples TRBV11-3 to TRBJ2-1; 8 bases map to TRBD1. CDR3 length: 16 amino acids. Looked up from germline, CDR1 is SGHNT and CDR2 is YENEEA. V was pared by 4 bases and J by 0 bases, with 5 bases of the junction left unmatched.